One and the same sample provided the 13 T cell receptor beta chains below, sequenced in a study of OX40 agonist ivuxolimab in advanced cancers. Libraries were constructed by the immunoSEQ multiplex PCR assay. TCRdb retrieved this table from immuneACCESS and kept in-frame rearrangements only. Not all clones are present; in checked studies, unresolved V genes account for under half, and no reason is known for the remainder. The sample yields around 16,000 clones; around 84% were counted once. The top ten constitute 0.65% to 0.85% of the sample. This specimen consisted of CD4+ or CD8+ T cells sorted from blood, obtained in a trial of the OX40 agonist ivuxolimab. The receptors come from an adult with an advanced solid tumor such as melanoma, head and neck, liver or kidney cancer.

The chain carries TRBV13 and TRBJ1-1; D ambiguous. There are 14 residues in the CDR3. Germline V gives CDR1 PRHDT, CDR2 FYEKMQ (reference sequence). With 7 bases removed from V and 1 base from J, the gap between germline ends came to 13 bases. CDR3 in DNA: TGTGCCAGCAACCACCTCGGGAGGAACACTGAAGCTTTCTTT. The encoded protein is CASNHLGRNTEAFF.

V and J are TRBV2 and TRBJ1-2; D is uncertain. The CDR3 spans 13 residues. The germline V and J ends were trimmed by 4 bases and 1 base, with 7 bases remaining between them. Germline V gives CDR1 SNHLY, CDR2 FYNNEI. The CDR3 bases are TGTGCCAGCAGTGCCGGGAATAACTATGGCTACACCTTC. Translating it yields CASSAGNNYGYTF.

This chain links TRBV6-6 with TRBJ2-5, with 8 bases lining up with TRBD1. Looked up from germline, CDR1 is MNHNY and CDR2 is SVGAGI (reference sequence). The junction had 7 bases not matched to a gene; V was cut back by 0 bases and J by 4 bases. The CDR3 totals 16 residues. DNA of the CDR3: TGTGCCAGCAGTTACTCCCGGGACAGGCCCGGAGAGACCCAGTACTTC. Its translation is CASSYSRDRPGETQYF.

The chain uses TRBV15 and TRBJ1-5, with a tentative D call TRBD1 (5 bases). V dropped 1 base and J dropped 3 bases, with 10 bases sitting between them. Germline values: CDR1 LNHNV, CDR2 YYDKDF (reference sequence). This CDR3 spans 15 amino acids. In DNA, the CDR3 is TGTGCCACCAGCAGAGTAGGAGGGACCAATCAGCCCCAGCATTTT. This codes for CATSRVGGTNQPQHF.

The chain combines TRBV11-2 with TRBJ2-7, with 12 bases lining up with TRBD2. J lost 5 bases, V lost 5 bases, and 4 bases had no gene match. The CDR3 extends over 14 amino acids. CDR1 and CDR2 from the germline V gene are SGHAT and FQNNGV. DNA for the CDR3: TGTGCCAGCAGCAGGACTAGCGGGGTTAACGAGCAGTACTTC. It codes for CASSRTSGVNEQYF.

This clone has only one observation. The chain has TRBV6-6 and TRBJ2-1; D is unresolved. The V and J ends lost 0 bases and 4 bases respectively, with 7 bases between them. The CDR3 totals 14 residues. Germline assignment: CDR1 MNHNY and CDR2 SVGAGI (reference sequence). CDR3 in DNA: TGTGCCAGCAGTTACTCGATGGTTTACAATGAGCAGTTCTTC. This encodes CASSYSMVYNEQFF.

The chain uses TRBV5-1 and TRBJ2-7; no firm D call. The V and J ends lost 0 bases and 5 bases respectively, with 12 bases between them. Germline CDR1 is SGHRS and CDR2 is YFSETQ. This CDR3 region has 14 residues. The CDR3 coding sequence is TGCGCCAGCAGCTTGGGGTCAAGTTTGGACGAGCAGTACTTC. It yields the protein CASSLGSSLDEQYF.

The chain carries TRBV6-1 and TRBJ1-5; D might be TRBD1 (6 bases). Germline V CDR1 and CDR2: MNHNS, SASEGT. The length of the CDR3 is 14 residues. Trimming removed 2 bases at V and 7 bases at J, with 12 bases between. The CDR3 nucleotides read TGTGCCAGCAGTGAAAGAAGGGGGGTCCAGCCCCAGCATTTT. Translating it yields CASSERRGVQPQHF.

The V call is TRBV6-5, the J call TRBJ1-1; weak D call: TRBD1 (5 bases). The CDR3 contains 13 residues. Germline-derived CDR1 and CDR2 are MNHEY and SVGAGI. The germline V and J ends were trimmed by 7 bases and 4 bases, with 13 bases remaining between them. The CDR3 loop reads CASTNEGSTEAFF. The CDR3, as DNA: TGTGCCAGCACCAATGAGGGGAGCACTGAAGCTTTCTTT.

The genes are TRBV5-4 and TRBJ1-4, with D unresolved. The CDR3 consists of 14 residues. Trimming removed 4 bases at V and 4 bases at J, with 11 bases between. From germline, CDR1 is SGHNT and CDR2 YYREEE (reference sequence). The CDR3 region has the DNA TGTGCCAGCAGCCCACCGACCGGTAATGAAAAACTGTTTTTT. The encoded protein is CASSPPTGNEKLFF.

The CDR3 DNA follows: TGTGCCAGCAGCTTGGGCTCCTACAATGAGCAGTTCTTC. It specifies CASSLGSYNEQFF. V and J are TRBV7-8 and TRBJ2-1; D not certain. The germline CDR1 and CDR2 sequences are SGHVS and FQNEAQ. V lost 3 bases and J 0 bases, leaving 3 bases between the germline ends. The CDR3 totals 13 residues.

A word on this clone: The sample holds other DNA sequences that translate to the same CDR3. This chain joins TRBV4-2 and TRBJ2-5, with 7 bases lining up with TRBD1. The CDR3 loop spans 16 amino acids. Per germline, CDR1 LGHNA and CDR2 YNFKEQ. The junction had 12 bases not matched to a gene; V was cut back by 0 bases and J by 8 bases. The chain's CDR3 is CASSQEFWGQYETQYF. In nucleotides, the CDR3 is TGTGCCAGCAGCCAAGAGTTCTGGGGACAGTATGAAACCCAGTACTTC.

The V gene is TRBV5-1, the J gene TRBJ2-2; D uncertain. V was pared by 4 bases and J by 7 bases, with 8 bases between. The CDR3 has 12 residues. CDR1 is SGHRS, CDR2 YFSETQ, per germline. The CDR3 reads CASSPIGGELFF. The CDR3 DNA sequence: TGCGCCAGCAGCCCGATTGGCGGGGAGCTGTTTTTT.